This T cell receptor beta chain was sequenced in a study of PD-1 blockade in classical Hodgkin lymphoma. Overall study findings and caveats: Complete responders had baseline diversity similar to newly diagnosed patients.

A word on this clone: Its target is not known.

There was relapse after autologous stem cell transplantation in every patient, and there was variation in brentuximab vedotin exposure. This CDR3 has 15 amino acids. Trimming left V 0 bases short and J 6 bases short, with 11 bases between. CDR1 and CDR2 from the germline V gene are ENHRY and SYGVKD. Measured with immunoSEQ multiplex PCR; TCRdb has only the in-frame clones, and not every one. The sample gives 90,000 to 95,000 clones, 80% to 90% of which show up once; around 11% is in the top ten. The chain uses TRBV10-3 and TRBJ1-4, with D uncertain. The sequence was obtained from a human donor with classical Hodgkin lymphoma. Material: peripheral blood mononuclear cells (PBMCs), obtained before the second cycle of nivolumab. CDR3 sequence (DNA): TGTGCCATCAGTGAGTCCAGGAGCAGACATGAAAAACTGTTTTTT. This codes for CAISESRSRHEKLFF.